The 5 T cell receptor beta chains below come from one sample, sequenced in a study of T cell responses to AZD1222 COVID-19 vaccine. The table came from immunoSEQ multiplex PCR; TCRdb's copy has only in-frame clones and leaves some out. Of under 200,000 clones listed, approximately 90% were seen once; the top ten hold 3.6%. The material sequenced was peripheral blood, taken 28 days after the second dose of the MenACWY control vaccine. The receptors here all came from an adult who received the MenACWY meningococcal vaccine as a control.

V usage is TRBV4-2 and J usage is TRBJ1-1, with TRBD1 as a possible D gene (5 bases). The germline V gene has CDR1 LGHNA and CDR2 YNFKEQ. CDR3 length: 15 residues. The V end was cut by 0 bases, the J end by 5 bases, with 13 bases between. The CDR3 sequence is CASSQEAQGRTEAFF. The CDR3 region has the DNA TGTGCCAGCAGCCAAGAAGCTCAGGGAAGGACTGAAGCTTTCTTT.

This chain links TRBV9 with TRBJ1-2; the match to TRBD1 covers 9 bases. The germline V gene has CDR1 SGDLS and CDR2 YYNGEE. This CDR3 comprises 14 residues. Trimming at V came to 4 bases and at J to 6 bases, leaving 7 bases not matched to a gene. This CDR3 is CASSPGTGFHGYTF. Here the CDR3 DNA reads TGTGCCAGCAGCCCAGGGACAGGGTTCCATGGCTACACCTTC.

This chain uses TRBV7-9 with TRBJ1-1, with no clear D. CDR1 is SEHNR and CDR2 is FQNEAQ in the germline V gene (reference sequence). The CDR3 loop spans 16 amino acids. V shed 2 bases and J shed 2 bases, with 15 bases lying between them. CDR3 sequence: CASSLSPADPNTEAFF. CDR3 nucleotide sequence: TGTGCCAGCAGCTTATCTCCCGCGGATCCTAACACTGAAGCTTTCTTT. The full variable domain, in which reference TRBV7-9 and TRBJ1-1 provide the parts outside the CDR3, is DTGVSQNPRHKITKRGQNVTFRCDPISEHNRLYWYRQTLGQGPEFLTYFQNEAQLEKSRLLSDRFSAERPKGSFSTLEIQRTEQGDSAMYLCASSLSPADPNTEAFFGQGTRLTVV.

The rearrangement uses TRBV9 and TRBJ1-2, with D perhaps TRBD1 (6 bases). The CDR3 consists of 13 residues. In germline, CDR1 is SGDLS, CDR2 YYNGEE. With 10 bases removed from V and 4 bases from J, the gap between germline ends came to 17 bases. CDR3 in amino acids: CASQQGGGYGYTF. CDR3 bases: TGTGCCTCTCAGCAGGGAGGGGGCTATGGCTACACCTTC.

V usage is TRBV13 and J usage is TRBJ1-1; TRBD1 is a possible D gene (5 bases). V was trimmed by 0 bases and J by 4 bases, leaving 15 bases between them. The CDR3 is made up of 16 amino acids. Germline V gene sequence: CDR1 PRHDT, CDR2 FYEKMQ (reference sequence). CDR3 DNA: TGTGCCAGCAGCTTAGGCCGGAGGGGTCGGGGCACTGAAGCTTTCTTT. This sequence encodes CASSLGRRGRGTEAFF.